The sequence of this T cell receptor (beta chain) was determined in a study of OX40 agonist ivuxolimab in advanced cancers. About the study: Patients undergoing dose escalation presented with hepatocellular carcinoma, melanoma, renal cell or head and neck cancer. Study-wide results and caveats: At 0.1 to 3.0 mg/kg, CD4+ and CD8+ blood T cells expanded clonally by week 6.

The repertoire was sequenced with immunoSEQ multiplex PCR; TCRdb's copy has only in-frame clones and lacks some. The table has around 70,000 clones, 70% to 85% seen once. With 1 base removed from V and 4 bases from J, the gap between germline ends came to 10 bases. The CDR3 loop spans 14 amino acids. In germline, CDR1 is MNHNS, CDR2 SASEGT. Only a few counts were recorded for this clone. The antigen remains undetermined. This specimen consisted of CD4+ or CD8+ T cells sorted from blood, obtained in a trial of the OX40 agonist ivuxolimab. The TCR was taken from an adult with an advanced solid tumor such as melanoma, head and neck, liver or kidney cancer. The rearrangement joins TRBV6-1 to TRBJ1-2; weak D call: TRBD1 (5 bases). The CDR3 is CASSEVGGTYGYTF. CDR3 nucleotides: TGTGCCAGCAGTGAAGTGGGAGGGACCTATGGCTACACCTTC.